This entry features one T cell receptor beta chain sequence. Its antigen is unidentified. This entry belongs to a study of PD-L1 blockade in urothelial cancer. Study details: Bladder-origin urothelial cancer in males described most of the roughly 30 patients. Study observations and caveats: Clones that were tumor-associated expanded more in the blood of durable-benefit patients at 3 weeks.

Time point indicated: pretreatment peripheral blood. Sequenced by immunoSEQ multiplex PCR; TCRdb stores in-frame clones only, minus some. The sample records about 72,000 clones, approximately 87% being singletons. The sequence was collected from a man between 65 and 79 years old with urothelial cancer. The sample was PBMCs, taken around atezolizumab (anti-PD-L1) treatment.

The CDR3 DNA reads TGTGCCATCAGGGACAGTTCGAAAACCTACGAGCAGTACTTC. This sequence encodes CAIRDSSKTYEQYF. V and J are TRBV10-3 and TRBJ2-7; D is possibly TRBD1 (6 bases). CDR1 and CDR2 (germline): ENHRY, SYGVKD. V lost 6 bases to trimming and J lost 2 bases, with 14 bases between them. The CDR3 loop spans 14 amino acids.